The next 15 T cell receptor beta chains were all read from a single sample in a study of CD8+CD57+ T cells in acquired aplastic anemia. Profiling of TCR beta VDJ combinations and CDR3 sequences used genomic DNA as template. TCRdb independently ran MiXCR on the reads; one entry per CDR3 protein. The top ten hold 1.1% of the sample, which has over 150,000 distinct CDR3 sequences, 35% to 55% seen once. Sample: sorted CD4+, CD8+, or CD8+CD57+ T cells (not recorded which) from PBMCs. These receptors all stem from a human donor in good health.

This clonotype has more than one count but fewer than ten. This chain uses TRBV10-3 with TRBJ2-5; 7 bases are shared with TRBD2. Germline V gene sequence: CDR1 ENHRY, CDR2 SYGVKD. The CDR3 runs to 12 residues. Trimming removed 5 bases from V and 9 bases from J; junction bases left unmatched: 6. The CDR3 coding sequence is TGTGCCATCAGTTTTACTAGCGCACCCCAGTACTTC. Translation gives CAISFTSAPQYF.

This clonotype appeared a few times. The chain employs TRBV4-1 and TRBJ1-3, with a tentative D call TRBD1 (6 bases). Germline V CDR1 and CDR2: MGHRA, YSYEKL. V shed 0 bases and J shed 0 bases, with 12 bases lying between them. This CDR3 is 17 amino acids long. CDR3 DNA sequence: TGCGCCAGCAGCCAAGACGTCAGGGGCTTCTCTGGAAACACCATATATTTT. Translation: CASSQDVRGFSGNTIYF.

For the CDR3, the DNA is TGTGCCAGCAGTCCTCGGGTGATAGCGGGGGGCCCATTGGACGAGCAGTACTTC. Encoded protein: CASSPRVIAGGPLDEQYF. The V call is TRBV27, the J call TRBJ2-7; TRBD2 aligns across 10 bases. The CDR3 length is 18 residues. The junction had 18 bases not matched to a gene; V was cut back by 5 bases and J by 5 bases. CDR1 is MNHEY, CDR2 SMNVEV, per germline (reference sequence).

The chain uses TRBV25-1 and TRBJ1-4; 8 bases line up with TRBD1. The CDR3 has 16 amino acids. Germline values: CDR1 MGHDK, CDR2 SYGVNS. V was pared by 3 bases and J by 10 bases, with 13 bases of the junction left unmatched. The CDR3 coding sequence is TGTGCCAGCAGTGATAAAGCCAGGGGGCAAGGGGGAAAACTGTTTTTT. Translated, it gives CASSDKARGQGGKLFF.

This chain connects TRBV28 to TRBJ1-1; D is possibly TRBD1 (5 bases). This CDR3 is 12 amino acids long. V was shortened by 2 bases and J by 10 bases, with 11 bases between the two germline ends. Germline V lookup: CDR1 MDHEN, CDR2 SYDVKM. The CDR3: CASSLRRGPAFF. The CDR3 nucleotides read TGTGCCAGCAGTTTAAGGCGGGGACCAGCTTTCTTT. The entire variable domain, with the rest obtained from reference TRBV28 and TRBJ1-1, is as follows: DVKVTQSSRYLVKRTGEKVFLECVQDMDHENMFWYRQDPGLGLRLIYFSYDVKMKEKGDIPEGYSVSREKKERFSLILESASTNQTSMYLCASSLRRGPAFFGQGTRLTVV.

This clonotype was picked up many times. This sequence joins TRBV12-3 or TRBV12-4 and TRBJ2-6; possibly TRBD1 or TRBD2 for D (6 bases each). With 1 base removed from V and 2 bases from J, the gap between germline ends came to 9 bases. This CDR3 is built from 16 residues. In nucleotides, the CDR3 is TGTGCCAGCAGTTTAGAGGGGGGTGCTGGGGCCAACGTCCTGACTTTC. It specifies CASSLEGGAGANVLTF.

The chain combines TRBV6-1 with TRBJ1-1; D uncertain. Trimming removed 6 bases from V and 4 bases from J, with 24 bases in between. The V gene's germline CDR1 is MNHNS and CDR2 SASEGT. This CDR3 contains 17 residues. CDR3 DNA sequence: TGTGCCAGCAGAATCGCAGACTTATCCACCACCGGCACTGAAGCTTTCTTT. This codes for CASRIADLSTTGTEAFF.

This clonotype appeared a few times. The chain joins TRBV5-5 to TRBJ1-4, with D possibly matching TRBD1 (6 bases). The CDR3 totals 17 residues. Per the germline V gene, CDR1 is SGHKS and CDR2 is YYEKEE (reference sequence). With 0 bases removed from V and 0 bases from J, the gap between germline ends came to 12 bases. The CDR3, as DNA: TGTGCCAGCAGCTTGGGGGGCAGACAGGCAACTAATGAAAAACTGTTTTTT. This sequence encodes CASSLGGRQATNEKLFF.

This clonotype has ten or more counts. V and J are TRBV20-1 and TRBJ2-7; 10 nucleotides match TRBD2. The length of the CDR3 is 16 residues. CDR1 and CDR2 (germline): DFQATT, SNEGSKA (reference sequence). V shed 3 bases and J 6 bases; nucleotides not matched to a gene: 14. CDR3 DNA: TGCAGTGCTAGCTGGGGCCTCCTAGCGGGGGCAGGCGAGCAGTACTTC. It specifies CSASWGLLAGAGEQYF.

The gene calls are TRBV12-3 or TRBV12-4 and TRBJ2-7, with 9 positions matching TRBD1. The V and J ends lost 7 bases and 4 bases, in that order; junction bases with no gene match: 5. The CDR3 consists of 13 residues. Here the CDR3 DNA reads TGTGCCAGCACTCGACAGGGGGGGTACGAGCAGTACTTC. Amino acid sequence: CASTRQGGYEQYF.

The DNA for the CDR3 is TGTGCCAGCAGCTTAGGGACAGGAGTCGGCTACACCTTC. Its protein product is CASSLGTGVGYTF. This sequence joins TRBV7-9 and TRBJ1-2; 7 nucleotides match TRBD1. This CDR3 is built from 13 residues. V was clipped by 1 base and J by 8 bases; unmatched bases: 4. Germline values: CDR1 SEHNR, CDR2 FQNEAQ (reference sequence).

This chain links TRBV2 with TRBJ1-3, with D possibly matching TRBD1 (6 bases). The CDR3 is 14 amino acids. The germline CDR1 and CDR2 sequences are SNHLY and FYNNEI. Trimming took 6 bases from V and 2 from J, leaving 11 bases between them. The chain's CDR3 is CASSSGTPGNTIYF. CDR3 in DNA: TGTGCCAGCAGCTCAGGGACACCTGGAAACACCATATATTTT.

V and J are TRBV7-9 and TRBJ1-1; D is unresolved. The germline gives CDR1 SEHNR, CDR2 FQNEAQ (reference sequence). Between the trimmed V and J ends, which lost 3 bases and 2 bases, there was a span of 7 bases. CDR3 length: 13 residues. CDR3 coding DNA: TGTGCCAGCAGCTTCTTCCCTAACACTGAAGCTTTCTTT. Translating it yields CASSFFPNTEAFF.

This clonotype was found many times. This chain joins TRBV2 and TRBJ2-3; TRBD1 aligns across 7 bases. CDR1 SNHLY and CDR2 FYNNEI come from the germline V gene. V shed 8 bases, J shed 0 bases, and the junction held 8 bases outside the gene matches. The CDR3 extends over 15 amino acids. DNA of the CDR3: TGTGCCAGCCGGCTAACAGGGGTGAGCACAGATACGCAGTATTTT. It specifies CASRLTGVSTDTQYF. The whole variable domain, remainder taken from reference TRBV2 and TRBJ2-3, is EPEVTQTPSHQVTQMGQEVILRCVPISNHLYFYWYRQILGQKVEFLVSFYNNEISEKSEIFDDQFSVERPDGSNFTLKIRSTKLEDSAMYFCASRLTGVSTDTQYFGPGTRLTVL.

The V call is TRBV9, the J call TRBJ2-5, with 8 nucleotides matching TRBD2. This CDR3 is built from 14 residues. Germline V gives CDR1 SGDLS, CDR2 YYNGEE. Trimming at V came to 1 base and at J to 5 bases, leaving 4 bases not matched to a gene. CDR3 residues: CASSVSGSGETQYF. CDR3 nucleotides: TGTGCCAGCAGCGTAAGCGGGAGCGGTGAGACCCAGTACTTC. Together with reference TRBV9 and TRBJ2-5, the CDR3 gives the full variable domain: DSGVTQTPKHLITATGQRVTLRCSPRSGDLSVYWYQQSLDQGLQFLIQYYNGEERAKGNILERFSAQQFPDLHSELNLSSLELGDSALYFCASSVSGSGETQYFGPGTRLLVL.